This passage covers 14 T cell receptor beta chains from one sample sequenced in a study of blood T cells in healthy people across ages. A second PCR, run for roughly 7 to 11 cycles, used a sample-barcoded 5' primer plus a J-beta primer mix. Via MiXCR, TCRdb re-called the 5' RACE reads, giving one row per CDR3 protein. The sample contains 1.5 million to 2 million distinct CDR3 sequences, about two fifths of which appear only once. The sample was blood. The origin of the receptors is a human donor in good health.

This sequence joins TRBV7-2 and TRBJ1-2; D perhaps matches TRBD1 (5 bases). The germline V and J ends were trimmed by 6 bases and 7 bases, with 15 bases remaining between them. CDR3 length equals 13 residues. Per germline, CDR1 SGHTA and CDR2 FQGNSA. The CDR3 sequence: CASSYQGGGGYTF. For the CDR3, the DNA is TGTGCCAGCAGTTACCAGGGAGGAGGTGGCTACACCTTC.

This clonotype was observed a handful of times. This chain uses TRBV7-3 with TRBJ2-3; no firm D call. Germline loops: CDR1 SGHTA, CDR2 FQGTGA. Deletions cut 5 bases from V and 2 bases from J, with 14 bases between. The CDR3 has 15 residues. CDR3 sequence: CASSRSRASTDTQYF. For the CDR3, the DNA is TGTGCCAGCAGCCGCTCACGAGCCTCCACAGATACGCAGTATTTT.

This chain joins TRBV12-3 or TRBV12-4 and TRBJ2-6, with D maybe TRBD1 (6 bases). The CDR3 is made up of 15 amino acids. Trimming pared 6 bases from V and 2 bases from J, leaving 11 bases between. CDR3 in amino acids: CASSTGSTGANVLTF. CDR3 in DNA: TGTGCCAGCAGCACAGGGTCCACTGGGGCCAACGTCCTGACTTTC.

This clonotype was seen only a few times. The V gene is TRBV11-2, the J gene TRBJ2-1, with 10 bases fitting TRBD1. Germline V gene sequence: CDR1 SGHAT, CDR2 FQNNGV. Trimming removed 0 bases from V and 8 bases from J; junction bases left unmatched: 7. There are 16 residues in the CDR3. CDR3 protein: CASSLDEGQGGYEQFF. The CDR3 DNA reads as TGTGCCAGCAGCTTAGATGAAGGACAGGGGGGCTATGAGCAGTTCTTC.

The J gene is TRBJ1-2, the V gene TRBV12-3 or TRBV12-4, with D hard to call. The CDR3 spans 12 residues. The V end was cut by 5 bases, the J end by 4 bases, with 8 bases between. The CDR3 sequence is CASSAQVYGYTF. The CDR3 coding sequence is TGTGCCAGCAGTGCCCAGGTCTATGGCTACACCTTC.

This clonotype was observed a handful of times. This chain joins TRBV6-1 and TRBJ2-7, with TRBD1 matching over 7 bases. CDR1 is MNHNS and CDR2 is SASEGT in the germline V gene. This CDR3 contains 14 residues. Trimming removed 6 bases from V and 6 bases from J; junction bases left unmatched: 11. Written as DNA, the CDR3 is TGTGCCAGCAGCATACAGGGGAATCAAGGCGAGCAGTACTTC. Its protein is CASSIQGNQGEQYF.

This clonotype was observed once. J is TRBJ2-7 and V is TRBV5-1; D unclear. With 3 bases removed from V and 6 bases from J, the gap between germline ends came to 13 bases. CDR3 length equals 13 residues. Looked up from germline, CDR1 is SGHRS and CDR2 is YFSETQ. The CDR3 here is CASSSRNLREQYF. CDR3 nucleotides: TGCGCCAGCAGCTCGCGGAACCTCCGCGAGCAGTACTTC.

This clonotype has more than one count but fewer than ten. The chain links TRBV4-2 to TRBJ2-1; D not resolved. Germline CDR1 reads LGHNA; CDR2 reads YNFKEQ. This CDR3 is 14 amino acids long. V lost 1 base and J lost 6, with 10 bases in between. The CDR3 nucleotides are TGTGCCAGCAGCCAAGTCGAAGCCCCCAATGAGCAGTTCTTC. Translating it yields CASSQVEAPNEQFF.

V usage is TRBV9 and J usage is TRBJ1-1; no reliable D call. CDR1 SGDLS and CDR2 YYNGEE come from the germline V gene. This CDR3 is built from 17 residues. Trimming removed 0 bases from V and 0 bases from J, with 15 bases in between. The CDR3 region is CASSVGPSLIMNTEAFF. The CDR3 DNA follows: TGTGCCAGCAGCGTAGGCCCCAGCCTAATAATGAACACTGAAGCTTTCTTT.

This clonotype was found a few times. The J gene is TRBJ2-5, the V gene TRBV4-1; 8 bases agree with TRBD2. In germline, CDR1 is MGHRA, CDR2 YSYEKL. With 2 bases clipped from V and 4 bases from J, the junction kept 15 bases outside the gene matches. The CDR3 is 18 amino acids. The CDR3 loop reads CASSQRVLAGSPAETQYF. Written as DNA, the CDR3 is TGCGCCAGCAGCCAAAGGGTCTTAGCGGGGTCCCCCGCAGAGACCCAGTACTTC.

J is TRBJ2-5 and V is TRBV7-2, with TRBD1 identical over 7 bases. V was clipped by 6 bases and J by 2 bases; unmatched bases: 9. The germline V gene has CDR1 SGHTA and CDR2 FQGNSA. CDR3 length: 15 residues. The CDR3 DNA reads TGTGCCAGCAGTCTCACCGGGACAGAGCAAGAGACCCAGTACTTC. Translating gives CASSLTGTEQETQYF.

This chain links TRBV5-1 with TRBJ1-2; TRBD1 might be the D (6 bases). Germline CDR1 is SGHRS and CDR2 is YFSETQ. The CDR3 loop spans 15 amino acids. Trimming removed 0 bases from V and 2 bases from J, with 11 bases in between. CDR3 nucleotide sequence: TGCGCCAGCAGCTTGGGGTCAGGGGAGAACTATGGCTACACCTTC. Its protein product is CASSLGSGENYGYTF.

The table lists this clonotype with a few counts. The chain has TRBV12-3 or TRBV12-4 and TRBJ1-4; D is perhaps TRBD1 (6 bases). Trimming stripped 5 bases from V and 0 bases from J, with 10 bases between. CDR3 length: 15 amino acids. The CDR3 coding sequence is TGTGCCAGCAGTGGACAGTATGCAACTAATGAAAAACTGTTTTTT. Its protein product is CASSGQYATNEKLFF.

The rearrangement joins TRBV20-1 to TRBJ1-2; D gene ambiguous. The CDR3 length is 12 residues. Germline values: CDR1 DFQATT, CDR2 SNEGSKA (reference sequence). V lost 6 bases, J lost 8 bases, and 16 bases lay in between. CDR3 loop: CSAEPAFRGYTF. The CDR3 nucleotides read TGCAGTGCCGAACCGGCGTTCCGCGGCTACACCTTC.